This T cell receptor beta chain was captured in a study of T cells in Graves' hyperthyroidism and ophthalmopathy. What was amplified from RNA transcripts were TCR beta CDR3 regions. The primer set for the first-round RT-PCR of the TCR CDR3 was HTBI. TCRdb independently ran MiXCR on the multiplex PCR reads; one entry per CDR3 protein. Of fewer than 550,000 distinct CDR3 sequences in the sample, approximately 25% were seen once. Exclusions: uncontrolled infection, other autoimmune disease, pregnancy, lactation. V gave up 5 bases and J gave up 2 bases, with 9 bases separating them. This CDR3 comprises 13 residues. CDR1 is LNHDA, CDR2 SQIVND, per germline (reference sequence).

The origin of this receptor is a woman aged 30 to 39 with Graves' ophthalmopathy. Material for sequencing was blood. The rearrangement joins TRBV19 to TRBJ1-2, with unresolved D. CDR3 protein: CASSLEENYGYTF. CDR3 nucleotides: TGTGCCAGTAGTTTGGAAGAGAACTATGGCTACACCTTC.